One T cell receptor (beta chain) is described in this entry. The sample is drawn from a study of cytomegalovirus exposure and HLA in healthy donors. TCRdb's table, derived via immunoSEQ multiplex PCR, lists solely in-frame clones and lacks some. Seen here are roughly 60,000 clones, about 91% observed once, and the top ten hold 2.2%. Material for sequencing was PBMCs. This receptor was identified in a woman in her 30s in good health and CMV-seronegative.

CDR3 in DNA: TGTGCCAGCAGCTCCCGGCAGGGCAATCAGCCCCAGCATTTT. Its protein product is CASSSRQGNQPQHF. J is TRBJ1-5 and V is TRBV7-2; D unresolved. V lost 4 bases and J 2 bases, leaving 9 bases between the germline ends. The length of the CDR3 is 14 residues. Germline-derived CDR1 and CDR2 are SGHTA and FQGNSA.